Each of the 25 T cell receptor beta chains below was sequenced from the same sample in a study of CD8 T cells in ankylosing spondylitis (dated 2017 in TCRdb). What the authors observed across the whole study: A TCR beta motif made up of several highly homologous amino acid variants appeared to be characteristic of blood from ankylosing spondylitis patients.

No antigen has been identified for these receptors. The receptor library was made with 5' RACE. TCRdb shows the sequencer as Illumina HiSeq 2500. TCRdb passed the public sequencing reads through fastp at Q25 and MiXCR, retaining productive beta sequences. Each CDR3 protein gets just one entry, which takes the most common genes and DNA from the rows behind it. The sample table records hundreds of thousands of distinct CDR3 sequences; 17% of these occur just once. The ten largest clones capture 0.95% to 1.1% of the sample. Specimen: blood, either unsorted or a sorted T cell fraction (not recorded which). All receptors come from a male donor with ankylosing spondylitis.

The chain combines TRBV29-1 with TRBJ2-1; TRBD1 matches at 7 bases. The CDR3 extends over 17 amino acids. With V trimmed by 6 bases and J by 0 bases, 14 bases remained unmatched. The germline V gene encodes CDR1 SQVTM and CDR2 ANQGSEA. CDR3 nucleotide sequence: TGCAGCGTCGCTGGGTTACAGGGGTTACGCTCCTACAATGAGCAGTTCTTC. Protein: CSVAGLQGLRSYNEQFF.

This clonotype was found once. This sequence joins TRBV5-1 and TRBJ2-7; D perhaps matches TRBD1 (5 bases). The CDR3 length is 15 residues. V lost 0 bases to trimming and J lost 2 bases, with 12 bases between them. Germline V gene data show CDR1 as SGHRS and CDR2 as YFSETQ. CDR3 residues: CASSLEGLRAYEQYF. The DNA of the CDR3 is TGCGCCAGCAGCTTGGAAGGGCTCAGGGCCTACGAGCAGTACTTC.

The chain is built from TRBV14 and TRBJ2-2; no clear D gene. Germline V gives CDR1 SGHDN, CDR2 FVKESK. Trimming shortened V by 4 bases and J by 7 bases, and 7 bases separated the two germline ends. The CDR3 runs 12 residues. CDR3 nucleotides: TGTGCCAGCAGCCCCCGTTTCGGGGAGCTGTTTTTT. This codes for CASSPRFGELFF. Full variable domain (remainder filled in from reference TRBV14 and TRBJ2-2): EAGVTQFPSHSVIEKGQTVTLRCDPISGHDNLYWYRRVMGKEIKFLLHFVKESKQDESGMPNNRFLAERTGGTYSTLKVQPAELEDSGVYFCASSPRFGELFFGEGSRLTVL.

The chain combines TRBV29-1 with TRBJ2-5; D unresolved. From germline, CDR1 is SQVTM and CDR2 ANQGSEA. Trimming removed 7 bases from V and 0 bases from J, with 9 bases in between. There are 12 residues in the CDR3. CDR3 residues: CSGSGDQETQYF. CDR3 bases: TGCAGCGGGTCGGGTGACCAAGAGACCCAGTACTTC. Based on the CDR3 plus reference TRBV29-1 and TRBJ2-5, the full variable domain is SAVISQKPSRDICQRGTSLTIQCQVDSQVTMMFWYRQQPGQSLTLIATANQGSEATYESGFVIDKFPISRPNLTFSTLTVSNMSPEDSSIYLCSGSGDQETQYFGPGTRLLVL.

This clonotype was seen only a few times. The rearrangement uses TRBV30 and TRBJ2-4; D possibly uses TRBD1 or TRBD2 (5 bases each). Germline V gene data show CDR1 as GTSNPN and CDR2 as SVGIG (reference sequence). The CDR3 is 14 amino acids. The V end was cut by 0 bases, the J end by 5 bases, with 11 bases between. CDR3 residues: CAWSVGPLENIQYF. In DNA form, the CDR3 reads TGTGCCTGGAGTGTGGGACCCCTAGAAAACATTCAGTACTTC. The full variable domain, in which reference TRBV30 and TRBJ2-4 provide the parts outside the CDR3, is SQTIHQWPATLVQPVGSPLSLECTVEGTSNPNLYWYRQAAGRGLQLLFYSVGIGQISSEVPQNLSASRPQDRQFILSSKKLLLSDSGFYLCAWSVGPLENIQYFGAGTRLSVL.

This clonotype was observed a handful of times. J is TRBJ2-1 and V is TRBV18; TRBD2 agrees at 11 bases. Germline V CDR1 and CDR2: KGHSH, LQKENI. This CDR3 has 17 amino acids. J gave up 8 bases and V 4 bases, and 13 bases lay outside the gene matches. The CDR3 protein is CASSRLTSGSIGYEQFF. In DNA form, the CDR3 reads TGTGCCAGCTCACGCCTCACTAGCGGGAGTATTGGGTATGAGCAGTTCTTC.

This clonotype has just a few counts. The gene calls are TRBV12-3 or TRBV12-4 and TRBJ2-2; D gene ambiguous. V lost 6 bases to trimming and J lost 2 bases, with 13 bases between them. The CDR3 runs to 15 residues. The CDR3, as DNA: TGTGCCAGCAGATACCAGGCGCGAAACACCGGGGAGCTGTTTTTT. Its protein product is CASRYQARNTGELFF.

The rearrangement joins TRBV12-3 or TRBV12-4 to TRBJ2-7; possible D gene TRBD1, 6 bases. The ends were cut back, 5 bases at V and 5 bases at J, with 16 bases in the middle. CDR3 length: 14 amino acids. CDR3 loop: CASSLRDTQNEQYF. CDR3 coding DNA: TGTGCCAGCAGTCTCCGGGACACACAAAACGAGCAGTACTTC.

This clonotype has a count of ten or more. The gene calls are TRBV7-2 and TRBJ2-1; D ambiguous. The V gene lost 2 bases and the J gene lost 0 bases, with 5 bases spanning the gap. The CDR3 contains 14 residues. Germline lookup yields CDR1 SGHTA and CDR2 FQGNSA. The CDR3 DNA reads TGTGCCAGCAGCTTACGCTCCTCCTACAATGAGCAGTTCTTC. Translating gives CASSLRSSYNEQFF.

The table lists this clonotype with a few counts. For the CDR3, the DNA is TGTGCCAGCAGTTACGGAAGGACTCGGGGGAACACTGAAGCTTTCTTT. This codes for CASSYGRTRGNTEAFF. V usage is TRBV6-5 and J usage is TRBJ1-1, with D hard to call. Germline lookup yields CDR1 MNHEY and CDR2 SVGAGI. This CDR3 has 16 residues. Trimming stripped 2 bases from V and 1 base from J, with 14 bases between.

This chain uses TRBV3-1 with TRBJ2-1; 12 bases fit TRBD2. Germline CDR1 reads LGHDT; CDR2 reads YNNKEL (reference sequence). The CDR3 runs to 13 residues. Trimming cost V 1 base and J 16 bases; bases outside gene matches: 5. Written as DNA, the CDR3 is TGTGCCAGCAGCCAAGCGCTAGCGGGAGGGCCTTTCTTC. Translated: CASSQALAGGPFF.

This sequence joins TRBV7-3 and TRBJ2-3; the D is unclear. Trimming shortened V by 2 bases and J by 0 bases, and 9 bases separated the two germline ends. Germline V CDR1 and CDR2: SGHTA, FQGTGA. The CDR3 totals 15 residues. In DNA, the CDR3 is TGTGCCAGCAGCTTAGGAGACTCTAGCACAGATACGCAGTATTTT. As protein: CASSLGDSSTDTQYF.

This clonotype was detected a few times. V usage is TRBV29-1 and J usage is TRBJ2-5; D call uncertain. The V and J ends lost 4 bases and 3 bases respectively, with 12 bases between them. Germline lookup yields CDR1 SQVTM and CDR2 ANQGSEA. The CDR3 is 13 amino acids. The DNA of the CDR3 is TGCAGCGTTGTTTTTTCAGTGAAAGAGACCCAGTACTTC. Amino acid sequence: CSVVFSVKETQYF.

This clonotype was detected a few times. The chain links TRBV6-1 to TRBJ2-1, with D tentatively TRBD1 or TRBD2 (6 bases each). The germline CDR1 and CDR2 sequences are MNHNS and SASEGT. The CDR3 sequence is 15 residues long. Trimming took 5 bases from V and 0 from J, leaving 11 bases between them. CDR3 amino acids: CASSKGGPSYNEQFF. The CDR3 nucleotides are TGTGCCAGCAGTAAAGGGGGGCCCTCCTACAATGAGCAGTTCTTC.

This chain joins TRBV9 and TRBJ2-7; TRBD2 matches 7 bases. CDR1 SGDLS and CDR2 YYNGEE come from the germline V gene. The CDR3 has 12 residues. J gave up 6 bases and V 1 base, and 1 base lay outside the gene matches. The CDR3 nucleotides read TGTGCCAGCAGCGTATCGGGGGGCGAGCAGTACTTC. It is translated as CASSVSGGEQYF.

The V gene is TRBV18, the J gene TRBJ1-3; 7 nucleotides line up with TRBD1. The CDR3 spans 15 residues. From germline, CDR1 is KGHSH and CDR2 LQKENI. V shed 0 bases, J shed 2 bases, and the junction held 1 base outside the gene matches. CDR3 bases: TGTGCCAGCTCACCACCCGACAGGGCTGGAAACACCATATATTTT. Its protein is CASSPPDRAGNTIYF.

The sample holds many counts of this clonotype. The chain combines TRBV12-3 or TRBV12-4 with TRBJ1-5, with D hard to call. This CDR3 is 16 amino acids long. V shed 3 bases and J shed 3 bases, with 15 bases lying between them. The CDR3 region is CASSFWEYSANQPQHF. The CDR3 DNA reads as TGTGCCAGCAGTTTTTGGGAATACAGCGCCAATCAGCCCCAGCATTTT.

The chain has TRBV28 and TRBJ2-7; a weak D match, TRBD1 (5 bases). The V end was cut by 7 bases, the J end by 3 bases, with 13 bases between. Germline V lookup: CDR1 MDHEN, CDR2 SYDVKM. The CDR3 extends over 13 amino acids. As DNA, the CDR3 is TGTGCCAGCACCCCGGGCAGGGTCTACGAGCAGTACTTC. It is translated as CASTPGRVYEQYF.

This clonotype has just a few counts. The chain carries TRBV20-1 and TRBJ2-3, with D uncertain. This CDR3 has 15 residues. Germline V lookup: CDR1 DFQATT, CDR2 SNEGSKA (reference sequence). Trimming removed 3 bases from V and 1 base from J, with 14 bases in between. DNA of the CDR3: TGCAGTGCTAGTCATCGGACGGTGGGCACAGATACGCAGTATTTT. Translation: CSASHRTVGTDTQYF.

This rearrangement joins TRBV5-5 to TRBJ2-2; 9 bases are shared with TRBD1. J was trimmed by 7 bases and V by 0 bases; bases with no gene match: 10. Germline loops: CDR1 SGHKS, CDR2 YYEKEE (reference sequence). This CDR3 contains 17 residues. The CDR3 DNA follows: TGTGCCAGCAGCTTGGACCGGTGGACAGGGGTTGACGGGGAGCTGTTTTTT. This gives the protein CASSLDRWTGVDGELFF. Full variable domain (rest looked up from reference TRBV5-5 and TRBJ2-2): DAGVTQSPTHLIKTRGQQVTLRCSPISGHKSVSWYQQVLGQGPQFIFQYYEKEERGRGNFPDRFSARQFPNYSSELNVNALLLGDSALYLCASSLDRWTGVDGELFFGEGSRLTVL.

This clonotype was observed a few times. The J gene is TRBJ2-2, the V gene TRBV5-6; 7 nucleotides match TRBD1. CDR3 size: 16 residues. Germline V gene data show CDR1 as SGHDT and CDR2 as YYEEEE. The V gene end was trimmed by 0 bases and the J gene end by 1 base; junction bases not matched to a gene: 3. CDR3: CASSLVGQQNTGELFF. CDR3 DNA: TGTGCCAGCAGCTTGGTGGGACAGCAGAACACCGGGGAGCTGTTTTTT.

This sequence joins TRBV2 and TRBJ1-1; TRBD1 matches at 9 bases. Germline CDR1 SNHLY, CDR2 FYNNEI. V trimming: 5 bases; J trimming: 11 bases; junction bases outside the gene matches: 9. The CDR3 sequence is 13 residues long. This CDR3 is CASSYIGTGTAFF. CDR3 DNA: TGTGCCAGCAGTTACATAGGGACAGGGACGGCTTTCTTT.

This chain uses TRBV5-1 with TRBJ2-7; perhaps D is TRBD1 or TRBD2 (6 bases each). V dropped 5 bases and J dropped 4 bases, with 16 bases sitting between them. The length of the CDR3 is 14 residues. Germline V gene lookup returns CDR1 SGHRS and CDR2 YFSETQ. CDR3 coding DNA: TGCGCCAGCAGACCTACGGGGGACATATACGAGCAGTACTTC. It specifies CASRPTGDIYEQYF. Using reference TRBV5-1 and TRBJ2-7 for the parts outside the CDR3, the full variable domain is KAGVTQTPRYLIKTRGQQVTLSCSPISGHRSVSWYQQTPGQGLQFLFEYFSETQRNKGNFPGRFSGRQFSNSRSEMNVSTLELGDSALYLCASRPTGDIYEQYFGPGTRLTVT.

The V call is TRBV20-1, the J call TRBJ1-2; no firm D call. V was pared by 0 bases and J by 7 bases, with 12 bases between. CDR3 length: 13 residues. Germline V gene lookup returns CDR1 DFQATT and CDR2 SNEGSKA (reference sequence). CDR3 in DNA: TGCAGTGCTAGAGATCTTGGAGTGGGTGGCTACACCTTC. It codes for CSARDLGVGGYTF.

This clonotype was recorded a few times. The chain is built from TRBV28 and TRBJ2-7; possibly TRBD2 for D (6 bases). Germline V gives CDR1 MDHEN, CDR2 SYDVKM. Trimming removed 6 bases from V and 7 bases from J, with 19 bases in between. The CDR3 extends over 14 amino acids. The CDR3 DNA is TGTGCCAGCAGGGCGGGACCTTCAAGTGGGGAGCAGTACTTC. This codes for CASRAGPSSGEQYF.